These T cell receptor beta chains were read from a single sample in a study of T cell responses to AZD1222 COVID-19 vaccine. Method: immunoSEQ multiplex PCR; TCRdb's copy keeps in-frame clones and lacks some. The sample includes some 30,000 clones, 90% to 95% of them seen just once. Sequenced material: peripheral blood, taken on day 0 of AZD1222 vaccination. Every receptor here comes from an adult in good health. CDR3s include the opening cysteine and the closing phenylalanine or tryptophan. The D gene is left open where the match is weak. The size of a clone is reported for some rows only, either as once, few or many, or as a class for expanded clones.

v_call	j_call	clone_size	d_call	cdr3_nt	cdr3_aa
TRBV29-1	TRBJ2-7	.	.	TGCAGCGTTGGAGAGGGGTCCTACGAGCAGTACTTC	CSVGEGSYEQYF
TRBV5-1	TRBJ2-7	medium-sized	.	TGCGCCAGCAGCTTGTTTCCGGGTTCCGACGAGCAGTACTTC	CASSLFPGSDEQYF
TRBV9	TRBJ1-4	.	TRBD1	TGTGCCAGCAGCGCCGGACAGGGTTTTTCCACTAATGAAAAACTGTTTTTT	CASSAGQGFSTNEKLFF
TRBV10-1	TRBJ1-3	.	.	TGCGCCAGCAGTGAAGAGGGGAGGGTCTTTTGGGCTGGAAACACCATATATTTT	CASSEEGRVFWAGNTIYF
TRBV6-5	TRBJ2-1	.	.	TGTGCCAGCAGTCGGACCTACAATGAGCAGTTCTTC	CASSRTYNEQFF
TRBV30	TRBJ2-3	.	.	TGTGCCTGGAGCTCCGGGGGGCGGGGAGATACGCAGTATTTT	CAWSSGGRGDTQYF
TRBV5-4	TRBJ2-7	.	TRBD1	TGTGCCAGCAGCCGGACAGGCCAGCTCTACGAGCAGTACTTC	CASSRTGQLYEQYF
TRBV9	TRBJ2-7	.	.	TGTGCCAGCAGCGTAGATTTGGGCAGAGCCTACGAGCAGTACTTC	CASSVDLGRAYEQYF
TRBV14	TRBJ2-3	.	.	TGTGCCAGCAGCGATTTGGGGGACGATACGCAGTATTTT	CASSDLGDDTQYF
TRBV12-5	TRBJ2-3	.	TRBD2	TGTGCTAGTGGTCTGTCTAGCGGTTACACAGATACGCAGTATTTT	CASGLSSGYTDTQYF
TRBV6-5	TRBJ1-5	.	.	TGTGCCAGTAAGGGGGAGGCGCCCCAGCATTTT	CASKGEAPQHF
TRBV11-2	TRBJ1-1	once	.	TGTGCCAGCAGCTTGAGTTGGGTGAACACTGAAGCTTTCTTT	CASSLSWVNTEAFF
TRBV7-8	TRBJ2-5	.	.	TGTGCCAGCAGCTTACAGGGGGGTCGGCAAGAGACCCAGTACTTC	CASSLQGGRQETQYF
TRBV5-6	TRBJ1-6	.	.	TGTGCCAGCAGCTTGGACCCGAATTCACCCCTCCACTTT	CASSLDPNSPLHF
TRBV29-1	TRBJ2-2	.	TRBD2	TGCAGCGTTGGGAGGGGTAGCGGGGCGAACACCGGGGAGCTGTTTTTT	CSVGRGSGANTGELFF
TRBV11-2	TRBJ2-7	few	.	TGTGCCAGCAGCCGCCAATCCGGGACTGAGTACGAGCAGTACTTC	CASSRQSGTEYEQYF
TRBV2	TRBJ1-1	.	.	TGTGCCAGCAGTCGCGATGTAAACACTGAAGCTTTCTTT	CASSRDVNTEAFF
TRBV9	TRBJ1-3	.	TRBD1	TGTGCCAGCAGCGGCCCGGGGACAGGGACTGGAAACACCATATATTTT	CASSGPGTGTGNTIYF
TRBV4-2	TRBJ2-3	.	TRBD2	TGTGCCAGCAGCCAAGACGGGACTAGCGGGGGGCACACAGATACGCAGTATTTT	CASSQDGTSGGHTDTQYF
TRBV5-5	TRBJ1-6	.	.	TGTGCCAGCAGCCCTGATATGTGGTGGGACTTCCCCCTCCACTTT	CASSPDMWWDFPLHF
TRBV3-1/TRBV3-2	TRBJ1-6	.	.	TGTGCCAGCAGCCAACAAATAGGCAGCGGGGTTTTTAATTCACCCCTCCACTTT	CASSQQIGSGVFNSPLHF
TRBV6-1	TRBJ2-7	once	TRBD1	TGTGCCAGCAGAGAAACGTCCGGGACAGGGAAAAACGAGCAGTACTTC	CASRETSGTGKNEQYF
TRBV5-1	TRBJ1-6	few	.	TGCGCCAGCAGCTCCCTTGACGGGGAAGGGGATCACCTCCACTTT	CASSSLDGEGDHLHF
TRBV5-1	TRBJ1-4	few	.	TGCGCCAGCAGCCGAACGGAGGTTACTAATGAAAAACTGTTTTTT	CASSRTEVTNEKLFF
TRBV4-3	TRBJ2-1	.	TRBD2	TGCGCCAGCAGCCAAGATCGGGGCGGGGGTCTCTACAATGAGCAGTTCTTC	CASSQDRGGGLYNEQFF
TRBV14	TRBJ1-2	.	TRBD1	TGTGCCAGCAGCCCCGGGACAGGGGGCAGCTATGGCTACACCTTC	CASSPGTGGSYGYTF